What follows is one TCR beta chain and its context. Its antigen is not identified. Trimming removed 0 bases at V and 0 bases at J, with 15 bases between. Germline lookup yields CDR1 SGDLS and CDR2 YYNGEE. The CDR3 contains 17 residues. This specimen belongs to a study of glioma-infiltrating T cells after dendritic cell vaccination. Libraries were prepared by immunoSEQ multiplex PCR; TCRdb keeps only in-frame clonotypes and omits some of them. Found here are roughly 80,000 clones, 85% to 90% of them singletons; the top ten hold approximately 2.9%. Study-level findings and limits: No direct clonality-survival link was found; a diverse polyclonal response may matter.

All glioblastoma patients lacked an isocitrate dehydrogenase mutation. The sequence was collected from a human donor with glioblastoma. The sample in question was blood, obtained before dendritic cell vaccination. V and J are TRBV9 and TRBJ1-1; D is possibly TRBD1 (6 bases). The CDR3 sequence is CASSVVPQGRMNTEAFF. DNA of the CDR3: TGTGCCAGCAGCGTAGTCCCGCAGGGGAGAATGAACACTGAAGCTTTCTTT.